The 27 T cell receptor beta chains below come from one sample, sequenced in a study of somatic mutations in cytotoxic T cells in rheumatoid arthritis. The method was immunoSEQ multiplex PCR; TCRdb's version includes in-frame clones alone and lacks a portion of them. The sample yields 25,000 to 30,000 clones, about four fifths seen once. The sequenced sample was CD8+ T cells sorted from blood. The receptors shown here come from a man aged 45-65 years in good health.

This clone has only a few counts. This rearrangement joins TRBV7-9 to TRBJ2-2; 7 bases map to TRBD2. Germline CDR1 and CDR2: SEHNR and FQNEAQ (reference sequence). CDR3 length: 16 amino acids. V lost 5 bases and J lost 1; bases outside the gene matches: 7. CDR3 coding DNA: TGTGCCAGCAGCAGTGGACTAGAAGGGAACACCGGGGAGCTGTTTTTT. It yields the protein CASSSGLEGNTGELFF.

The gene calls are TRBV5-4 and TRBJ1-3; 7 bases agree with TRBD1. CDR1 is SGHNT, CDR2 YYREEE, per germline (reference sequence). The CDR3 length is 15 residues. The V segment lost 4 bases and the J segment 4 bases; nucleotides outside the gene matches: 8. CDR3 sequence (DNA): TGTGCCAGCAGCCGAGACAGGGAAAGAGGAAACACCATATATTTT. Translation gives CASSRDRERGNTIYF.

This chain joins TRBV6-1 and TRBJ2-6; D remains ambiguous. V dropped 8 bases and J dropped 4 bases, with 6 bases sitting between them. Germline V CDR1 and CDR2: MNHNS, SASEGT. CDR3 length: 12 residues. CDR3 DNA: TGTGCCAGCGAGATAGGGGCCAACGTCCTGACTTTC. It specifies CASEIGANVLTF.

This clone appeared once. The rearrangement uses TRBV4-1 and TRBJ2-7; TRBD1 matches at 9 bases. With 2 bases clipped from V and 2 bases from J, the junction kept 4 bases outside the gene matches. The V gene's germline CDR1 is MGHRA and CDR2 YSYEKL. The CDR3 has 15 amino acids. The CDR3 bases are TGCGCCAGCAGCCAAACAGGGGGCCCCCCCTACGAGCAGTACTTC. It specifies CASSQTGGPPYEQYF.

The V gene is TRBV27, the J gene TRBJ2-1; 14 nucleotides line up with TRBD2. This CDR3 is 15 amino acids long. Germline CDR1 and CDR2: MNHEY and SMNVEV (reference sequence). After removal of 4 bases from V and 10 bases from J, the junction contained 6 bases not matched to a gene. The CDR3, as DNA: TGTGCCAGCAGTTCCGGGACTAGCGGGAGAGGCGAGCAGTTCTTC. It codes for CASSSGTSGRGEQFF.

The V call is TRBV2, the J call TRBJ2-7, with D uncertain. Trimming shortened V by 3 bases and J by 2 bases, and 11 bases separated the two germline ends. The CDR3 contains 14 residues. Germline CDR1 SNHLY, CDR2 FYNNEI. The CDR3 bases are TGTGCCAGCAGTGATTTGGGGAACACCTACGAGCAGTACTTC. This encodes CASSDLGNTYEQYF.

The chain couples TRBV11-2 to TRBJ2-5, with D perhaps matching TRBD1 (6 bases). The J call is in doubt because the DNA end fits TRBJ2-7 better. In germline, CDR1 is SGHAT, CDR2 FQNNGV. There are 15 residues in the CDR3. CDR3 protein: CASSLNPGVVYEQYF. DNA of the CDR3: TGTGCCAGCAGCTTAAATCCAGGGGTAGTCTACGAGCAGTACTTC.

This rearrangement joins TRBV9 to TRBJ2-3; 8 bases fit TRBD2. Germline values: CDR1 SGDLS, CDR2 YYNGEE. Trimming at V came to 4 bases and at J to 4 bases, leaving 8 bases not matched to a gene. This CDR3 has 15 amino acids. The DNA for the CDR3 is TGTGCCAGCAGCCCTCCCACGGGGGGGTCAGATACGCAGTATTTT. As protein: CASSPPTGGSDTQYF.

In this sample, this clone turned up a few times. This chain connects TRBV7-9 to TRBJ2-7; perhaps TRBD2 as D (6 bases). Between the trimmed V and J ends, which lost 8 bases and 1 base, there was a span of 15 bases. Germline assignment: CDR1 SEHNR and CDR2 FQNEAQ (reference sequence). CDR3 length: 14 residues. This CDR3 is CASFDGSQSYEQYF. As DNA, the CDR3 is TGTGCCAGCTTCGACGGGAGCCAATCCTACGAGCAGTACTTC.

The chain couples TRBV29-1 to TRBJ2-1; the D gene is possibly TRBD2 (5 bases). The CDR3 totals 14 residues. Trimming stripped 2 bases from V and 7 bases from J, with 15 bases between. Germline CDR1 and CDR2: SQVTM and ANQGSEA. The CDR3 reads CSVELPGRGNEQFF. In nucleotides, the CDR3 is TGCAGCGTTGAATTGCCGGGTCGGGGTAATGAGCAGTTCTTC.

This clone was counted once. The rearrangement uses TRBV5-8 and TRBJ1-1; D not certain. Germline V CDR1 and CDR2: SGHTS, YDEGEE. The ends were cut back, 2 bases at V and 0 bases at J, with 8 bases in the middle. CDR3 length: 14 amino acids. Here the CDR3 reads CASSFKELNTEAFF. In DNA, the CDR3 is TGTGCCAGCAGCTTCAAGGAGCTGAACACTGAAGCTTTCTTT.

The chain combines TRBV27 with TRBJ1-1; D not certain. CDR1 is MNHEY, CDR2 SMNVEV, per germline (reference sequence). The ends were cut back, 6 bases at V and 5 bases at J, with 13 bases in the middle. The CDR3 runs 13 residues. The CDR3 DNA sequence: TGTGCCAGCAGCAAAACCGCGCGGACTGAAGCTTTCTTT. Translated: CASSKTARTEAFF.

This clone showed up just a few times. The chain employs TRBV9 and TRBJ2-1; no reliable D call. V was pared by 3 bases and J by 5 bases, with 9 bases between. The CDR3 extends over 13 amino acids. CDR1 and CDR2 (germline): SGDLS, YYNGEE. The CDR3 DNA sequence: TGTGCCAGCAGCGCTTCTTCCCACAATGAGCAGTTCTTC. Translation: CASSASSHNEQFF.

The DNA for the CDR3 is TGTGCCAGCAGTTTTGTCGGAGGAAGGACCTACAATGAGCAGTTCTTC. It yields the protein CASSFVGGRTYNEQFF. This chain connects TRBV27 to TRBJ2-1; D is possibly TRBD2 (5 bases). This CDR3 comprises 16 residues. Germline V gives CDR1 MNHEY, CDR2 SMNVEV (reference sequence). Trimming took off 3 bases at V and 2 bases at J, with 14 bases between the two ends.

V usage is TRBV5-6 and J usage is TRBJ2-7; TRBD2 agrees at 7 bases. With 4 bases clipped from V and 1 base from J, the junction kept 11 bases outside the gene matches. CDR3 size: 16 residues. Germline CDR1 reads SGHDT; CDR2 reads YYEEEE. In DNA form, the CDR3 reads TGTGCCAGCAGCGCAACCCCCGCGGGACTATCCTACGAGCAGTACTTC. It translates to CASSATPAGLSYEQYF.

The rearrangement uses TRBV9 and TRBJ2-5; 10 nucleotides line up with TRBD1. This CDR3 comprises 15 residues. V shed 4 bases and J 5 bases; nucleotides not matched to a gene: 8. Germline values: CDR1 SGDLS, CDR2 YYNGEE. CDR3 amino acids: CASSPHGTGDETQYF. Here the CDR3 DNA reads TGTGCCAGCAGCCCTCACGGGACAGGGGATGAGACCCAGTACTTC.

The chain has TRBV25-1 and TRBJ1-1; TRBD1 might be the D (5 bases). V was clipped by 4 bases and J by 7 bases, with 13 bases between them. The germline CDR1 and CDR2 sequences are MGHDK and SYGVNS. The CDR3 spans 13 residues. CDR3 sequence (DNA): TGTGCCAGCAGTGCCCTACTAGGGGATGAAGCTTTCTTT. Translation gives CASSALLGDEAFF.

This chain connects TRBV7-8 to TRBJ2-7; the D gene could be TRBD1 or TRBD2 (5 bases each). Germline V gives CDR1 SGHVS, CDR2 FQNEAQ. CDR3 length equals 14 residues. Deletions cut 0 bases from V and 4 bases from J, with 10 bases between. CDR3 sequence: CASSLAGTAYEQYF. The CDR3 coding sequence is TGTGCCAGCAGCTTAGCGGGGACCGCGTACGAGCAGTACTTC.

The J gene is TRBJ1-2, the V gene TRBV5-1; weak D call: TRBD1 (6 bases). The V end was cut by 4 bases, the J end by 3 bases, with 22 bases between. The CDR3 loop spans 17 amino acids. In germline, CDR1 is SGHRS, CDR2 YFSETQ. CDR3 region: CASSLRQVGGQDYGYTF. The CDR3 DNA follows: TGCGCCAGCAGCCTTAGACAGGTGGGGGGCCAAGACTATGGCTACACCTTC.

This chain uses TRBV10-3 with TRBJ2-4; TRBD1 matches at 7 bases. Germline trimming cut 2 bases from V and 3 bases from J; bases unmatched to any gene: 4. This CDR3 has 15 residues. Germline values: CDR1 ENHRY, CDR2 SYGVKD. The CDR3 loop reads CAISERGQGKNIQYF. DNA for the CDR3: TGTGCCATCAGTGAGAGGGGGCAGGGCAAAAACATTCAGTACTTC.

The chain has TRBV27 and TRBJ1-2; 10 nucleotides align to TRBD1. The CDR3 consists of 16 residues. Germline V gene data show CDR1 as MNHEY and CDR2 as SMNVEV (reference sequence). The J segment lost 1 base and the V segment lost 3 bases, leaving 5 bases of the junction unmatched. CDR3 coding DNA: TGTGCCAGCAGTTTTTATGACAGGGGGCGTAACTATGGCTACACCTTC. Its translation is CASSFYDRGRNYGYTF.

This clone was counted a single time. The chain combines TRBV7-2 with TRBJ1-2, with TRBD1 matching over 9 bases. The CDR3 extends over 17 amino acids. V lost 4 bases to trimming and J lost 2 bases; unmatched junction nucleotides: 11. Per germline, CDR1 SGHTA and CDR2 FQGNSA. The CDR3 region has the DNA TGTGCCAGCAGCTCGACGGAGACAGGGGGAATAAACTATGGCTACACCTTC. Amino acids: CASSSTETGGINYGYTF. Drawing the rest from reference TRBV7-2 and TRBJ1-2, the complete variable domain is GAGVSQSPSNKVTEKGKDVELRCDPISGHTALYWYRQSLGQGLEFLIYFQGNSAPDKSGLPSDRFSAERTGGSVSTLTIQRTQQEDSAVYLCASSSTETGGINYGYTFGSGTRLTVV.

This chain links TRBV4-1 with TRBJ2-5, with 9 bases that match TRBD2. CDR1 is MGHRA and CDR2 is YSYEKL in the germline V gene. The ends lost 1 base at V and 2 bases at J; junction bases unmatched: 2. The CDR3 is 15 amino acids. The DNA for the CDR3 is TGCGCCAGCAGCCAAGTTAGCGGGAGACAAGAGACCCAGTACTTC. Translating gives CASSQVSGRQETQYF.

The genes are TRBV4-1 and TRBJ2-3; D unclear. Germline V gives CDR1 MGHRA, CDR2 YSYEKL. CDR3 length equals 14 residues. V was clipped by 1 base and J by 4 bases, with 9 bases between them. Written as DNA, the CDR3 is TGCGCCAGCAGCCAAGCAGAAGGGCCAGATACGCAGTATTTT. Translating gives CASSQAEGPDTQYF.

The rearrangement links TRBV28 to TRBJ2-1; 9 positions match TRBD2. The germline V gene encodes CDR1 MDHEN and CDR2 SYDVKM. The V gene end was trimmed by 3 bases and the J gene end by 7 bases; junction bases not matched to a gene: 13. The CDR3 runs 17 residues. The CDR3 nucleotides are TGTGCCAGCAGTTTCCCCATAGCGGGAGCTAGTGCAAATGAGCAGTTCTTC. This encodes CASSFPIAGASANEQFF.

This chain links TRBV6-1 with TRBJ2-7, with TRBD1 identical over 10 bases. Trimming at V came to 10 bases and at J to 5 bases, leaving 11 bases not matched to a gene. In germline, CDR1 is MNHNS, CDR2 SASEGT. CDR3 length: 14 amino acids. In DNA, the CDR3 is TGTGCCATTAGGACAGGGGGAATGGTAAACGAGCAGTACTTC. This sequence encodes CAIRTGGMVNEQYF.

J is TRBJ2-2 and V is TRBV6-5; 11 nucleotides align to TRBD1. The germline CDR1 and CDR2 sequences are MNHEY and SVGAGI. CDR3 length: 13 amino acids. J gave up 6 bases and V 10 bases, and 4 bases lay outside the gene matches. The CDR3: CATGQGAAGELFF. For the CDR3, the DNA is TGTGCCACAGGACAGGGGGCAGCCGGGGAGCTGTTTTTT.